These T cell receptor beta chains were read from a single sample in a study of blood T cell repertoires in COVID-19. Assay used: immunoSEQ multiplex PCR; TCRdb lists only in-frame clones, some missing. The table includes about 190,000 clones, roughly four fifths detected once. The specimen was peripheral blood. The receptors were sampled from a woman in her forties or fifties with acute or convalescent COVID-19. Both conserved end residues are trimmed from each CDR3.

TRBJ1-1 | TRBV6-2/TRBV6-3 | ASSYTSFTEAF
TRBJ1-6 | TRBV28 | ASSLPTGGNSPLH
TRBJ2-7 | TRBV10-1 | AINSAISSYEQY
TRBJ2-1 | TRBV30 | AWSVPGLGMHNEQF
TRBJ1-6 | TRBV19 | ASSLPIRGIGNSPLH
TRBJ1-4 | TRBV5-6 | ASSLQGFNEKLF
TRBJ1-6 | TRBV6-5 | ASSPDSYNSPLH
TRBJ2-5 | TRBV7-2 | ASSLTGGQETQY
TRBJ2-2 | TRBV24-1 | ATSDFSGTGNTGELF
TRBJ2-1 | TRBV10-3 | ARMGLAGGSDEQF
TRBJ2-6 | TRBV19 | ASSARDRGNSGANVLT
TRBJ1-2 | TRBV15 | ATSRLPSGARGNYGYT
TRBJ2-7 | TRBV7-5 | ARSADRDAYEQY
TRBJ2-1 | TRBV6-5 | ASSYSLDSYNEQF
TRBJ2-1 | TRBV7-8 | ASSLRTGYNEQF
TRBJ2-3 | TRBV5-1 | ASNDREADTQY
TRBJ2-7 | TRBV5-1 | ASSIDRGWYEQY
TRBJ1-1 | TRBV3-1/TRBV3-2 | ASSQEVGRVAEAF
TRBJ1-5 | TRBV19 | ASSTRSGQGTLSNQPQH
TRBJ1-4 | TRBV5-1 | ASSYSPGGSNEKLF
TRBJ1-5 | TRBV7-2 | ASSLKGGGQVNQPQH
TRBJ2-3 | TRBV5-1 | ASSFWEGADTQY
TRBJ2-3 | TRBV9 | ASSLTRTDTQY
TRBJ2-1 | TRBV16 | ASSARLAGNEQF
TRBJ2-7 | TRBV4-3 | ASSPLRSGGSYEQY
TRBJ2-5 | TRBV7-2 | ASSLWGLAGETQY
TRBJ1-5 | TRBV10-3 | AISTNRGDQPQH
TRBJ1-6 | TRBV6-5 | ASNPGRGSPLH
TRBJ1-1 | TRBV6-5 | ASSSFYREGTEAF
TRBJ2-2 | TRBV14 | ASSQDRGQRTSGTGELF
TRBJ1-3 | TRBV12-3/TRBV12-4 | ASSFRTYGTIY
TRBJ1-1 | TRBV6-6 | ASLPHSGTGMAEAF
TRBJ2-7 | TRBV6-5 | ASSYSPRGHYEQY
TRBJ1-6 | TRBV7-2 | ASSLGAGSSPLH
TRBJ1-1 | TRBV6-5 | ASRIPGQVEAF
TRBJ1-6 | TRBV9 | ASSISTALGSPLH
TRBJ1-1 | TRBV2 | ASSRSVDRGLLNTEAF
TRBJ2-7 | TRBV14 | ASSLPGQGFPYEQY
TRBJ1-4 | TRBV6-5 | ASSYNGGEKLF
TRBJ2-1 | TRBV2 | ASSSALAGGYNEQF
TRBJ1-1 | TRBV19 | ASSFGTAKAMNTEAF
TRBJ1-1 | TRBV9 | ASSPVSQGARNTEAF
TRBJ2-1 | TRBV28 | ASSLTGRNEQF